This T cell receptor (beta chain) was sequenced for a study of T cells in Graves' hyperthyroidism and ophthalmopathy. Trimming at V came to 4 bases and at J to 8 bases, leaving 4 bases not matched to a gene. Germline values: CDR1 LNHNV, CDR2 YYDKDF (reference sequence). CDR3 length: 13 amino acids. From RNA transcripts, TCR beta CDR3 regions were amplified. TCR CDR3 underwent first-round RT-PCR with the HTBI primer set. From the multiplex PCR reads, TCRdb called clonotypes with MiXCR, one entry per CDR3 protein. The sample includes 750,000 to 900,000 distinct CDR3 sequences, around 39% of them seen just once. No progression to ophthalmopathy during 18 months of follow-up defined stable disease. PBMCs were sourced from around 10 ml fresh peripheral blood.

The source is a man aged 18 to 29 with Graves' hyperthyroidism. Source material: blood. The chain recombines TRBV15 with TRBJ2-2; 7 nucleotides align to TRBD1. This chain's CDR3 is CATSKHRGGELFF. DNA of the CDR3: TGTGCCACCAGCAAGCACAGGGGAGGGGAGCTGTTTTTT.